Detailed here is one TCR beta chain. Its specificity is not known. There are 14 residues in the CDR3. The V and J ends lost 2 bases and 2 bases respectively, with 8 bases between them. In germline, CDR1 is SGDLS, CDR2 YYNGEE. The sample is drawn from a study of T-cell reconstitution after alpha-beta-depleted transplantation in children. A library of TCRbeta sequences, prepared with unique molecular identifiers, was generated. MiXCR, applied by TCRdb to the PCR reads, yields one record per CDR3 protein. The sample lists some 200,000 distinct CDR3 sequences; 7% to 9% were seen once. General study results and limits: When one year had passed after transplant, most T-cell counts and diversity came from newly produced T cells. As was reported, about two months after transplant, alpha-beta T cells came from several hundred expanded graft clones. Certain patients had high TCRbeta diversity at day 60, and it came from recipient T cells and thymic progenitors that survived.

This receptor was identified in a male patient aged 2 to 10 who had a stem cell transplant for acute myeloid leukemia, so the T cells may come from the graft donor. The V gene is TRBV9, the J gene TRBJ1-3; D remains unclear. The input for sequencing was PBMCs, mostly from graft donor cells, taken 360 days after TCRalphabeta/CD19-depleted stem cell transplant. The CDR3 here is CASSVGLTGNTIYF. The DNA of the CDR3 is TGTGCCAGCAGCGTTGGTCTTACTGGAAACACCATATATTTT.